This TCR beta chain originates from a study of T cell responses to AZD1222 COVID-19 vaccine (dated by TCRdb to the early 2020s). Some background on the complete study: AZD1222 recipients given second doses at about 4 weeks or at about 12 weeks were pooled, since spike-specific TCR depth and breadth were not found to differ between the two schedules. A total of approximately 240 trial participants underwent TCR sequencing, of whom 207 received two doses of AZD1222 and about 26 received two doses of the MenACWY control vaccine. Trial participants were enrolled into age subgroups of 18-55, 56-69 and 70-plus years, which contained roughly 150, 30 and 60 TCR-sequenced participants, respectively. Overall study outcomes, separate from this receptor: Conclusions about previously exposed vaccinees are limited because only 5 or 6 AZD1222 recipients were SARS-CoV-2 seropositive at baseline. The vaccine-associated CD4 TCRs covered the entire spike protein, and the dominant responses fell in regions 160-218 and 743-854. Because no samples from the day 14 peak response were available, repertoires could be characterized only after the peak T cell response. Spike-specific TCR breadth and depth rose significantly after two AZD1222 doses compared with day 0 and with MenACWY recipients. In the small 56-69-year group, the increase in depth fell short of significance, most likely because of low power. Reportedly, close to half of the unique spike-specific TCRs recognized epitopes lying outside the regions that are mutated in the B.1.351 and B.1.1.7 variants. Most participants were white British and females outnumbered males, and the authors suggested that clonal diversity may have been underestimated.

The time point label on this specimen signifies: baseline before first vaccination. Samples from vaccinated people were obtained from the UK trials COV001 and COV002, which included a single-blind randomized controlled phase 2/3 trial of AZD1222 (ChAdOx1 nCoV-19) in healthy adults. For TCRbeta chain sequencing, PBMC samples from trial participants were taken at day 0 and at day 28 after the second dose. The CDR3 regions of human TCRbeta chains were analyzed by immunosequencing. Turning to the authors' computational methods: Repertoire TCRs were matched against a reference library of SARS-CoV-2-specific TCRs generated with the MIRA antigen-specificity platform. Breadth was defined as the fraction of unique TCRs that were SARS-CoV-2-associated, and depth was defined as the fraction of total T cells that were SARS-CoV-2-associated. Using the MIRA data, each spike-specific TCR was assigned both to the spike region to which the TCR was reactive and to a CD4 or CD8 class. Log10-transformed breadth and depth values were compared by one-way ANOVA with Sidak's multiple comparisons tests. In its TCRdb copy, this immuneACCESS table keeps in-frame sequences only and misses some clones. Where compared with another copy, unresolved V genes explain less than half of these, and the others have no known cause. The V and J calls and the clone size are those of that table, but D and trimming were determined from the DNA. The sample yields tens of thousands of clones; nearly 90% were counted once. Of the sample, roughly 14% falls within the top ten clones.

A remark on this clone: Its antigen specificity is not known. Per-base quality was not reported, and no clone a single base away is much larger than it.

For CDR1 and CDR2, the germline V gene lists MNHEY and SVGAGI. CDR3 length: 14 amino acids, cysteine to phenylalanine. The only DNA kept is the CDR3, 42 bases in frame from the first base. The germline ends are 12 bases apart after V is trimmed by 7 bases and J by 3 bases. The receptor comes from an adult in good health. The source was peripheral blood, collected on day 0 of AZD1222 vaccination. The V gene is TRBV6-5 and the J gene is TRBJ1-4; the D gene is perhaps TRBD1, on 6 matching bases. The nucleotides read TGTGCCAGCACTTCCGGACAGTCTAATGAAAAACTGTTTTTT. This yields the protein CASTSGQSNEKLFF.